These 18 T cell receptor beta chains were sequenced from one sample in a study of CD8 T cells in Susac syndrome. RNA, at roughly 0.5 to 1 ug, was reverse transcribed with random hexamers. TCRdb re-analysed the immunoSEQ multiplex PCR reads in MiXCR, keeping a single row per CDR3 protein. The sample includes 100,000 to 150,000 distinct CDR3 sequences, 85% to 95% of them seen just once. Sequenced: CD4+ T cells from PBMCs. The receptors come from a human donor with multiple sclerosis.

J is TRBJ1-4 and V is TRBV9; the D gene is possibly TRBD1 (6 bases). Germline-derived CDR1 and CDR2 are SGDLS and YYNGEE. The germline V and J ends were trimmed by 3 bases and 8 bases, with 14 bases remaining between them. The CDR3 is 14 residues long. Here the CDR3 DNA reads TGTGCCAGCAGCGCTTCAGGGGTCCCAGAAAAACTGTTTTTT. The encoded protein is CASSASGVPEKLFF.

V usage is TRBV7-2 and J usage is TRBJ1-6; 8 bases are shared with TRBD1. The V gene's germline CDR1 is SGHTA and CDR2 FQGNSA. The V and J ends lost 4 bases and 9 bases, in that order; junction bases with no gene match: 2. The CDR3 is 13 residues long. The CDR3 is CASSSGQVSPLHF. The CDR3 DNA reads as TGTGCCAGCAGCTCGGGACAGGTTTCACCCCTCCACTTT.

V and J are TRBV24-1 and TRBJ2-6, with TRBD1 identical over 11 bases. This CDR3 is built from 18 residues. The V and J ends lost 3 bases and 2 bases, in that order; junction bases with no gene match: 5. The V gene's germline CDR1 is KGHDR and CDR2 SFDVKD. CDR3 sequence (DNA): TGTGCCACCAGTGATGCCGGGACAGGGGGAACTGGGGCCAACGTCCTGACTTTC. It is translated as CATSDAGTGGTGANVLTF.

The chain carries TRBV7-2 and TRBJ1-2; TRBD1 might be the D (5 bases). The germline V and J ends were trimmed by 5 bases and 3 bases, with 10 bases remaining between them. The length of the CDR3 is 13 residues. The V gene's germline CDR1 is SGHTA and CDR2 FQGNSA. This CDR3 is CASSVGGDYGYTF. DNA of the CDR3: TGTGCCAGCAGCGTTGGGGGAGACTATGGCTACACCTTC.

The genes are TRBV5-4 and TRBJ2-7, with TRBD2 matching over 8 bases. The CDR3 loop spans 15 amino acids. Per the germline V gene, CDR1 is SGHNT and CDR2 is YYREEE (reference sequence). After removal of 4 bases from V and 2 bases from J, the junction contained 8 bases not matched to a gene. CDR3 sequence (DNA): TGTGCCAGCAGCCCGCCGGGAGGGCCTGCCTACGAGCAGTACTTC. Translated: CASSPPGGPAYEQYF.

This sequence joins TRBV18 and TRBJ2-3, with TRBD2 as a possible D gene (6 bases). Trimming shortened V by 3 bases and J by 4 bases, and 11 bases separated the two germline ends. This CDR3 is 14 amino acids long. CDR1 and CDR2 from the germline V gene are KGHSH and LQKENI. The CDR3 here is CASSPRGKADTQYF. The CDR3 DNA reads TGTGCCAGCTCACCGCGGGGCAAAGCAGATACGCAGTATTTT. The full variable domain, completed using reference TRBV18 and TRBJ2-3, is NAGVMQNPRHLVRRRGQEARLRCSPMKGHSHVYWYRQLPEEGLKFMVYLQKENIIDESGMPKERFSAEFPKEGPSILRIQQVVRGDSAAYFCASSPRGKADTQYFGPGTRLTVL.

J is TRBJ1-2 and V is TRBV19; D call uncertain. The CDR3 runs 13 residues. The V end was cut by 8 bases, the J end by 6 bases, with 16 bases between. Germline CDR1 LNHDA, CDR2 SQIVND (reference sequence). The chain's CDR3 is CASARLVGHGYTF. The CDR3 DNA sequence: TGTGCCAGTGCCAGGCTCGTAGGGCATGGCTACACCTTC.

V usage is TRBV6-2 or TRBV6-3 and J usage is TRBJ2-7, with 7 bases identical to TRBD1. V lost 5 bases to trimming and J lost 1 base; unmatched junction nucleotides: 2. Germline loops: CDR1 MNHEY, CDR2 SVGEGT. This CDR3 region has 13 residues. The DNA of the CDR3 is TGTGCCAGCAGTGAGGACAGGTCCTACGAGCAGTACTTC. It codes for CASSEDRSYEQYF.

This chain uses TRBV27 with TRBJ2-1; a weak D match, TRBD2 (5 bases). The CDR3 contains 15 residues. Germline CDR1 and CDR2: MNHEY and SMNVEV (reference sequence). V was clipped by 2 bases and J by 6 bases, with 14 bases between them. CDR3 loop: CASSLTWTGSNEQFF. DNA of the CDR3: TGTGCCAGCAGTTTAACGTGGACGGGGTCCAATGAGCAGTTCTTC.

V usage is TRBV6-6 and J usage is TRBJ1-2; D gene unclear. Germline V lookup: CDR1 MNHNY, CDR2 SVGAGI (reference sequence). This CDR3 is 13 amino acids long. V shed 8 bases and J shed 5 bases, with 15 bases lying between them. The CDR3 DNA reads TGTGCCAGCCAAAGCGGAGGGTCTTATGGCTACACCTTC. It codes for CASQSGGSYGYTF.

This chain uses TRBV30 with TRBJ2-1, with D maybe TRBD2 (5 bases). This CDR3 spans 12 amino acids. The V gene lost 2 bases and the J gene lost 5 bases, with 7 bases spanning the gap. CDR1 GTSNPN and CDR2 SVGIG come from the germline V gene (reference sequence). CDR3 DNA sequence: TGTGCCTGGAGTCCCGGGAACAATGAGCAGTTCTTC. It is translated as CAWSPGNNEQFF.

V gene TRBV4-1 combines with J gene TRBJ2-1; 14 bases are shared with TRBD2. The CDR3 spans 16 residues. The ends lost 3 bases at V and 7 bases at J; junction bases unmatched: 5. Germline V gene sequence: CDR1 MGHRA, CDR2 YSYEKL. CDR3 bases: TGCGCCAGCAGCCAGAGACTAGCGGGGGGGCAGAATGAGCAGTTCTTC. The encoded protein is CASSQRLAGGQNEQFF.

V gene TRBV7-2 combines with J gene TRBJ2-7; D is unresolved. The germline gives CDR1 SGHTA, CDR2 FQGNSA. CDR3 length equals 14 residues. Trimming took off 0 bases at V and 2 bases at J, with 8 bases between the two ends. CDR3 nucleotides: TGTGCCAGCAGCTTAGCGGACGGTCCCTACGAGCAGTACTTC. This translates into CASSLADGPYEQYF.

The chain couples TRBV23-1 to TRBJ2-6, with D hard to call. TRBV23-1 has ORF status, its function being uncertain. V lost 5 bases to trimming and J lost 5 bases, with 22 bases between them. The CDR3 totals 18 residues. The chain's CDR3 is CASSWQAPQQSRANVLTF. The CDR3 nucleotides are TGCGCCAGCAGTTGGCAGGCGCCGCAACAAAGTCGGGCCAACGTCCTGACTTTC.

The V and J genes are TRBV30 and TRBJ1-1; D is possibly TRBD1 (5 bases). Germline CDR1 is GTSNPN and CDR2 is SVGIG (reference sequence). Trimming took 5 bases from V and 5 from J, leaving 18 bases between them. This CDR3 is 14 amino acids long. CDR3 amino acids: CAWGRRQGWTEAFF. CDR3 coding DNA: TGTGCCTGGGGACGGAGGCAGGGATGGACTGAAGCTTTCTTT. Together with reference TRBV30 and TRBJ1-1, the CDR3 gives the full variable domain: SQTIHQWPATLVQPVGSPLSLECTVEGTSNPNLYWYRQAAGRGLQLLFYSVGIGQISSEVPQNLSASRPQDRQFILSSKKLLLSDSGFYLCAWGRRQGWTEAFFGQGTRLTVV.

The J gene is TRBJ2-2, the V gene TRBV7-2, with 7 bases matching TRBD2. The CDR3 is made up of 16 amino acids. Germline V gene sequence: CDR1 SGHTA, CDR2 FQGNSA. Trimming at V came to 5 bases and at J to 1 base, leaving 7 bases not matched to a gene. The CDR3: CASSAHQRGNTGELFF. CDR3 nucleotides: TGTGCCAGCAGCGCCCATCAGCGGGGGAACACCGGGGAGCTGTTTTTT.

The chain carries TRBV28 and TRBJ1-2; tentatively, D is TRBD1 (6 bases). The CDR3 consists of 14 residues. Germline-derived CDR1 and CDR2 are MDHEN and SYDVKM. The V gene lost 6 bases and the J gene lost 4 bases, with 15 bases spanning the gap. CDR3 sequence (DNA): TGTGCCAGCAGGGGATACAGGGAGGGCTATGGCTACACCTTC. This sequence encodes CASRGYREGYGYTF.

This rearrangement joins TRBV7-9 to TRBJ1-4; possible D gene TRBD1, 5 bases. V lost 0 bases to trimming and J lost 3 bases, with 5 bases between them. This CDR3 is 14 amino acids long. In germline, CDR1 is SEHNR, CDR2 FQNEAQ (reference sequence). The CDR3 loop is CASSLAGANEKLFF. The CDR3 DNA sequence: TGTGCCAGCAGCTTAGCGGGGGCTAATGAAAAACTGTTTTTT.